The present T cell receptor beta chain was sequenced within a study of human T cells and chemical hapten exposure. On the study more broadly: DPC at 0.01% went onto the upper back in patch tests, read at 6 days.

Trimming shortened V by 3 bases and J by 4 bases, and 17 bases separated the two germline ends. The CDR3 is made up of 15 amino acids. CDR1 DFQATT and CDR2 SNEGSKA come from the germline V gene (reference sequence). TCRdb analysed the RACE reads with MiXCR anew, one entry per CDR3 protein. Among some 170,000 distinct CDR3 sequences listed, about 27% were seen once. Time point denoted: patch test 3, about 24 weeks after DPC sensitization. The treatment is: therapeutic diphenylcyclopropenone sensitization with weekly scalp DPC. Unfractionated whole blood served as the source for total RNA extraction. This clonotype originated in a woman in her late teens or twenties with alopecia areata. Some clones in this sample may be carry-over from other donors' samples. The chain joins TRBV20-1 to TRBJ2-3; D remains unclear. The input for sequencing was whole blood, taken in connection with sensitization to the hapten diphenylcyclopropenone (DPC). CDR3 bases: TGCAGTGCTAGCCCCCCACTGAGAAGCGCAGATACGCAGTATTTT. It codes for CSASPPLRSADTQYF.